The text below deals with one T cell receptor (beta chain). The data originate from a study of cytomegalovirus exposure and HLA in healthy donors. Trimming took 6 bases from V and 2 from J, leaving 16 bases between them. CDR1 is ENHRY and CDR2 is SYGVKD in the germline V gene. The CDR3 extends over 15 amino acids. The PCR used 60 Vbeta and 13 Jbeta primers. Here immunoSEQ multiplex PCR was the method, and the copy in TCRdb shows in-frame clones only, minus some. Of over 100,000 clones listed, approximately 70% are singletons. V gene TRBV10-3 combines with J gene TRBJ1-1, with a possible D match to TRBD1 (6 bases). The sequenced sample was PBMCs. This TCR was sampled from a woman in her seventies in good health and CMV-seropositive. The CDR3 region is CAISVLAQGNTEAFF. The CDR3 nucleotides are TGTGCCATCAGCGTCCTTGCACAGGGCAACACTGAAGCTTTCTTT.